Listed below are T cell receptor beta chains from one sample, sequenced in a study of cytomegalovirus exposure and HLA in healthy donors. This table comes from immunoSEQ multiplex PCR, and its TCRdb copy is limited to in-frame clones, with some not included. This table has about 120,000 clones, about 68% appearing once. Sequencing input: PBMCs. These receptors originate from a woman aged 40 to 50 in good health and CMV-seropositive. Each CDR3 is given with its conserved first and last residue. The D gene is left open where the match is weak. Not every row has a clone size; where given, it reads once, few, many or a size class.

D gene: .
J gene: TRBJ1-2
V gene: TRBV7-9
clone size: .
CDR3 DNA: TGTGCCAGCAGCGAGACAGGCTATGGCTACACCTTC
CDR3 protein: CASSETGYGYTF

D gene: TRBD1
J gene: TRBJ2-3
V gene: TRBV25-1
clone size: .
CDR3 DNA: TGTGCCAGCTCTACAGGGGGCCCTAGCACAGATACGCAGTATTTT
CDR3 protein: CASSTGGPSTDTQYF

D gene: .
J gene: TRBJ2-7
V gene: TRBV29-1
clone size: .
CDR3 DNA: TGCAGCGCCAGAGGGCTAGACAACTACGAGCAGTACTTC
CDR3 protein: CSARGLDNYEQYF

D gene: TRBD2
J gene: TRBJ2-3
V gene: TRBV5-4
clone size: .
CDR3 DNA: TGTGCCAGCAGCTTTAGGACTAGCGGGAGCAAGGCGCCAGATACGCAGTATTTT
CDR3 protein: CASSFRTSGSKAPDTQYF

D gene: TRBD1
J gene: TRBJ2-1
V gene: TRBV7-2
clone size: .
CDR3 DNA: TGTGCCAGCAGCTTAGCGAGGGGGCCCTACAATGAGCAGTTCTTC
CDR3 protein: CASSLARGPYNEQFF

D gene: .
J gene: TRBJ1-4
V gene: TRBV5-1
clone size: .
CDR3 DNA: TGCGCCAGCAGCTTGGTGCGGGACGGATTTGCAACTAATGAAAAACTGTTTTTT
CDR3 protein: CASSLVRDGFATNEKLFF

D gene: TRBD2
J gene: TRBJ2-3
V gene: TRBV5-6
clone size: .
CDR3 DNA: TGTGCCAGCAGCCGCACAGGTGCGGGAGATTTCATTGATACGCAGTATTTT
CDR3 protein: CASSRTGAGDFIDTQYF

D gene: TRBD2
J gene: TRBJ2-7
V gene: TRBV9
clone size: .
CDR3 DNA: TGTGCCAGCAGCCCGAGTGGGCTAGCGGGATTAACCTACGAGCAGTACTTC
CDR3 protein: CASSPSGLAGLTYEQYF

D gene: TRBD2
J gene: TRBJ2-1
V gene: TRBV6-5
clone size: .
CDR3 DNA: TGTGCCAGCAGACGGAGCGGGAGTTCTTACAATGAGCAGTTCTTC
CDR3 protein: CASRRSGSSYNEQFF

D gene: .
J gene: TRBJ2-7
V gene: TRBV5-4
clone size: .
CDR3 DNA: TGTGCCAGCAGCTCGGGGGACTTCCCCTACGAGCAGTACTTC
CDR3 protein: CASSSGDFPYEQYF

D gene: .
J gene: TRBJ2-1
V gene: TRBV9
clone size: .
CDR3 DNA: TGTGCCAGCAGCGTATGGGGAGAGCCGTACAATGAGCAGTTCTTC
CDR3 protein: CASSVWGEPYNEQFF

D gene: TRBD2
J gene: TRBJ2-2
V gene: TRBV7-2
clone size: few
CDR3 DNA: TGTGCCAGCAGCCTAACTAGCGGATATAACACCGGGGAGCTGTTTTTT
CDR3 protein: CASSLTSGYNTGELFF

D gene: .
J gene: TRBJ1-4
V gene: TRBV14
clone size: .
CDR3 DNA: TGTGCCAGCAGCCGCAGTCGTGATGAAAAACTGTTTTTT
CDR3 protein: CASSRSRDEKLFF

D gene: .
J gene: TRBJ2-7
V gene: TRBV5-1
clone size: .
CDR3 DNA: TGCGCCAGCAGCTTGGACAGCCCTATGGACGAGCAGTACTTC
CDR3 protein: CASSLDSPMDEQYF

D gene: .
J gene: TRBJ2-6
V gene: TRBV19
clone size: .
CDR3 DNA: TGTGCCAGTAGTCCAGGGGACGGCTCTGGGGCCAACGTCCTGACTTTC
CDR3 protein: CASSPGDGSGANVLTF

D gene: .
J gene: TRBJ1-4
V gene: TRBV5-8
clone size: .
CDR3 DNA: TGTGCCAGCAGCTTCGGGGGGCTAGGAGGGCTAAGTGAAAAACTGTTTTTT
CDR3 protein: CASSFGGLGGLSEKLFF

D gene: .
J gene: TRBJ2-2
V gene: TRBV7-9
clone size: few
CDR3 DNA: TGTTCCAGCAGCTTATCGACAGGACGCACCGGGGAGCTGTTTTTT
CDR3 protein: CSSSLSTGRTGELFF

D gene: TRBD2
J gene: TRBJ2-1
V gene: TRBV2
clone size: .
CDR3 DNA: TGTGCCAGCAGTATGGGACTAGCGGATCTTGAGCAGTTCTTC
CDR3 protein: CASSMGLADLEQFF

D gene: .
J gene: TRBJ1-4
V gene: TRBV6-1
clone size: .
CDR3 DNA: TGTGCCAGCAGGGAGACAGCAGACGATGAAAAACTGTTTTTT
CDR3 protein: CASRETADDEKLFF

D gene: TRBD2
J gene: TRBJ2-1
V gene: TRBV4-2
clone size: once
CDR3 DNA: TGTGCCAGCAGCCGAGAAGCGGGGATAAGCTCCTACAATGAGCAGTTCTTC
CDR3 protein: CASSREAGISSYNEQFF

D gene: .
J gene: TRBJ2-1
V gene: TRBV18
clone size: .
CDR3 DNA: TGTGCCAGCTCAGGCAGGGGGGATTTTAATGAGCAGTTCTTC
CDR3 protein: CASSGRGDFNEQFF

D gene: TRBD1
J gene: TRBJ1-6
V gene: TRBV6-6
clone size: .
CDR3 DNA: TGTGCCACCCTACAGGGGGAACGCTATAATTCACCCCTCCACTTT
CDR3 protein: CATLQGERYNSPLHF

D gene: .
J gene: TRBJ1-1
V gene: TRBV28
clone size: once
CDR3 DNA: TGTGCCAGCAGTCCCTACGGGGACACCTTCAACACTGAAGCTTTCTTT
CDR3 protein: CASSPYGDTFNTEAFF

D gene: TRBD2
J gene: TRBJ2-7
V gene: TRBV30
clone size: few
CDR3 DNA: TGTGCCTGGGATCCCGGGACTAGCGGGACCTACGAGCAGTACTTC
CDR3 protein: CAWDPGTSGTYEQYF

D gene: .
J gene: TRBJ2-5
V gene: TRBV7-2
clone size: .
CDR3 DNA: TGTGCCAGCAGCTTGGGATACAGGGCCCCTCAAGAGACCCAGTACTTC
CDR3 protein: CASSLGYRAPQETQYF

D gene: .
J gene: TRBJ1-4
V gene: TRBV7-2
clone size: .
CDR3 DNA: TGTGCCAGCAGCTTAGGAATCAGGGAAAAACTGTTTTTT
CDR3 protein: CASSLGIREKLFF

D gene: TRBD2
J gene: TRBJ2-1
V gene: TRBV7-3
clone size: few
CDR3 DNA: TGTGCCAGCAGCTCGAGGACTAGAAGCTCCTACAATGAGCAGTTCTTC
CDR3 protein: CASSSRTRSSYNEQFF

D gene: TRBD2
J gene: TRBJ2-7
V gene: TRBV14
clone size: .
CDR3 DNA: TGTGCCAGCAGCCAAGAAGGGGGACTAGCGGGCGTCTACGAGCAGTACTTC
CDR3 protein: CASSQEGGLAGVYEQYF

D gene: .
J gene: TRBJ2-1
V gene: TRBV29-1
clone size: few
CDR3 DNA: TGCAGCGTTCCGACTAGTATCATGCTGAATGAGCAGTTCTTC
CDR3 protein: CSVPTSIMLNEQFF

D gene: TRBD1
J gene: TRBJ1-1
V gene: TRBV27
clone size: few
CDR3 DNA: TGTGCCAGCAGTTTACTCCTGGACAGGAGTCGCACTGAAGCTTTCTTT
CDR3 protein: CASSLLLDRSRTEAFF

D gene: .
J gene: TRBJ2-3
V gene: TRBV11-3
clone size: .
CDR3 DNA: TGTGCCAGCAGCTTGGAAGTGTCAGGCTCGAGCACAGATACGCAGTATTTT
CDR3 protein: CASSLEVSGSSTDTQYF

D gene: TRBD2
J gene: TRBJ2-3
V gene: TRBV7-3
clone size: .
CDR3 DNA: TGTGCCAGCAGCTTAACCCAACAGACTAGCGGGAGTCCTCGGGTCACAGATACGCAGTATTTT
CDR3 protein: CASSLTQQTSGSPRVTDTQYF

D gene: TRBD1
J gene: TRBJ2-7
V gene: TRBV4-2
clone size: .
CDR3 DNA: TGTGCCAGCAGCGCAGGGGGCGTTTCCTACGAGCAGTACTTC
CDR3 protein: CASSAGGVSYEQYF

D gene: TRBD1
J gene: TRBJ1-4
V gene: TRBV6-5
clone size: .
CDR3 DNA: TGTGCCAGCAGTTACCTGACAGGGCATAATGAAAAACTGTTTTTT
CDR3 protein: CASSYLTGHNEKLFF

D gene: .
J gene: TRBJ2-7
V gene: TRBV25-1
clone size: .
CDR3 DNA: TGTGCCAGCAGTGCAACGGGACGCCTGGGGGCCGGCTACGAGCAGTACTTC
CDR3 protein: CASSATGRLGAGYEQYF

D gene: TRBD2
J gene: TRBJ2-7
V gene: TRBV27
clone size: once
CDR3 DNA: TGTGCCAGCAGTTTATCGATGAGCGGGGTTGTTAGCTACGAGCAGTACTTC
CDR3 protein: CASSLSMSGVVSYEQYF

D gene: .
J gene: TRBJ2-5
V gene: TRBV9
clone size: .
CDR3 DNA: TGTGCCAGCAGCGTAGAGAGCGAGTGGGAGACCCAGTACTTC
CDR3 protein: CASSVESEWETQYF

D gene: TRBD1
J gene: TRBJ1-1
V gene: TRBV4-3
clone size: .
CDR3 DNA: TGCGCCAGCAGCCAGATGACAGGGATGAACACTGAAGCTTTCTTT
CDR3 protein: CASSQMTGMNTEAFF

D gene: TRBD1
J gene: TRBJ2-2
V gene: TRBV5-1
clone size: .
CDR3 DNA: TGCGCCAGCAGCTTGGGGGGACAGGGGGTCTCCGGGGAGCTGTTTTTT
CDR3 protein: CASSLGGQGVSGELFF

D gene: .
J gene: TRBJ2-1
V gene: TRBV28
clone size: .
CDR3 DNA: TGTGCCAGCAGTTCCCATGGGACTGGAAGCTCCTACAATGAGCAGTTCTTC
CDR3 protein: CASSSHGTGSSYNEQFF

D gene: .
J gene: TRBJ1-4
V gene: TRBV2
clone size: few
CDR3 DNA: TGTGCCAGCCTACCCGGGGGGAGTGAAAAACTGTTTTTT
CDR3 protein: CASLPGGSEKLFF

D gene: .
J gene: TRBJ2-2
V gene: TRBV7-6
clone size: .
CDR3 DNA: TGTGCCAGCACCCGAGGGGCTAGCGACTGGGGGACCGGGGAGCTGTTTTTT
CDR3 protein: CASTRGASDWGTGELFF

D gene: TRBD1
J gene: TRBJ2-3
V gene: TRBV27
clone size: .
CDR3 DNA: TGTGCCAGCACCCTACAGGGGCTACTAGGGGGTGGAGATACGCAGTATTTT
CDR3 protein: CASTLQGLLGGGDTQYF

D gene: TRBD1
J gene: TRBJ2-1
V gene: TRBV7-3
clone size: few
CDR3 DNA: TGTGCCAGCAGCTTAATCCCCGGCTTCAGGGGGACCCACGACAATGAGCAGTTCTTC
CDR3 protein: CASSLIPGFRGTHDNEQFF

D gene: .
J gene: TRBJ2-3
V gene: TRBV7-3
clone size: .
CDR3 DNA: TGTGCCAGCAGCTTTCTACAGGGACATACGCAGTATTTT
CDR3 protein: CASSFLQGHTQYF

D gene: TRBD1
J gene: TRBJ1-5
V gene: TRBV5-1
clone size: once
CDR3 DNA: TGCGCCAGCAGCCTACGGACAGGGTATGGACATTTT
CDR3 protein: CASSLRTGYGHF

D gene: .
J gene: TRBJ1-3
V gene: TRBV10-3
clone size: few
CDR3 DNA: TGTGCCATCAGACCGGGGTTCTCTGGAAACACCATATATTTT
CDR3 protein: CAIRPGFSGNTIYF